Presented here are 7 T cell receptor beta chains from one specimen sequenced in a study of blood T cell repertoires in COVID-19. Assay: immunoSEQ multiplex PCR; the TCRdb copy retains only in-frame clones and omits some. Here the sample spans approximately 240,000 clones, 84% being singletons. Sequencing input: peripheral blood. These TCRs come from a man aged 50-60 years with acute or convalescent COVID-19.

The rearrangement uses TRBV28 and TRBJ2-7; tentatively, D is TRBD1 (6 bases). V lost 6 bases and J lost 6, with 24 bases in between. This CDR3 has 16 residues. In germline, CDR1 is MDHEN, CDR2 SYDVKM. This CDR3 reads CASSPTRYRGQLEQYF. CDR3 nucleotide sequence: TGTGCCAGCAGCCCCACCCGATACCGAGGACAGCTCGAGCAGTACTTC.

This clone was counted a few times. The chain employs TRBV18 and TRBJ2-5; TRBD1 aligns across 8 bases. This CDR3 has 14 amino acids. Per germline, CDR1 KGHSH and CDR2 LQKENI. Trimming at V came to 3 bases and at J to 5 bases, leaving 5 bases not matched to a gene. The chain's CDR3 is CASSPQGAPETQYF. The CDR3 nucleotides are TGTGCCAGCTCACCCCAGGGGGCGCCGGAGACCCAGTACTTC.

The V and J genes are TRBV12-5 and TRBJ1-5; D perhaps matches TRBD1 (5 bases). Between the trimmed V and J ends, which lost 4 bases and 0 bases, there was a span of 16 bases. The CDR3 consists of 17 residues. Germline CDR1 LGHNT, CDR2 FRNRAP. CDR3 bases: TGTGCTAGTGGTTCCCCAGGTAAGGGGATTAGCAATCAGCCCCAGCATTTT. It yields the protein CASGSPGKGISNQPQHF. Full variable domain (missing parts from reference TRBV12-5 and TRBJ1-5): DARVTQTPRHKVTEMGQEVTMRCQPILGHNTVFWYRQTMMQGLELLAYFRNRAPLDDSGMPKDRFSAEMPDATLATLKIQPSEPRDSAVYFCASGSPGKGISNQPQHFGDGTRLSIL.

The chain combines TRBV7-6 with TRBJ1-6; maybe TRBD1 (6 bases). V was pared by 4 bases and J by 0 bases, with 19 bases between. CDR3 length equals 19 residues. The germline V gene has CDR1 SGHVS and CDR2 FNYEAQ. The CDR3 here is CASSSSPGTSSSYNSPLHF. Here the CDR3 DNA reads TGTGCCAGCAGCTCGAGTCCCGGGACATCAAGCTCCTATAATTCACCCCTCCACTTT.

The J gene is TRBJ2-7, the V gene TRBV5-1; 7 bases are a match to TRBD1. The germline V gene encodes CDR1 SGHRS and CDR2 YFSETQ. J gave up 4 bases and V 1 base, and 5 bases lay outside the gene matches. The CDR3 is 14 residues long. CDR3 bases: TGCGCCAGCAGCTTGAGGGGGCACACGTACGAGCAGTACTTC. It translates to CASSLRGHTYEQYF. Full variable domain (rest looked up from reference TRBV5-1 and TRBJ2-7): KAGVTQTPRYLIKTRGQQVTLSCSPISGHRSVSWYQQTPGQGLQFLFEYFSETQRNKGNFPGRFSGRQFSNSRSEMNVSTLELGDSALYLCASSLRGHTYEQYFGPGTRLTVT.

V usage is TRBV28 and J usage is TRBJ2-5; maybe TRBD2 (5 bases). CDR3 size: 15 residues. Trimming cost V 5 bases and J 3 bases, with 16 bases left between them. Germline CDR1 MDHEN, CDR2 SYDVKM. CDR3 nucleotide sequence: TGTGCCAGCAGTACGACCGGGATGGCGGAAGAGACCCAGTACTTC. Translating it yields CASSTTGMAEETQYF.

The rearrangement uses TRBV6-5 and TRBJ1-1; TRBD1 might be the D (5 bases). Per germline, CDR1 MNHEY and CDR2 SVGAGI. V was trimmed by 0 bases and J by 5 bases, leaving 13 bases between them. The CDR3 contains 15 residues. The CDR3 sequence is CASSYSAGRETEAFF. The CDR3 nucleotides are TGTGCCAGCAGTTACTCGGCAGGGCGGGAAACTGAAGCTTTCTTT.